This T cell receptor beta chain was sequenced during a study of T cells in Graves' hyperthyroidism and ophthalmopathy. Overall study context: Specimen type is peripheral blood, collected at initial diagnosis prior to any treatment. Study-level findings and limits: Ophthalmopathy was predicted by the model a median of approximately six months ahead of onset. Blood samples included most of the expanded thyroid clonotypes exceeding 0.001.

CDR3 size: 12 residues. The germline V gene encodes CDR1 SGDLS and CDR2 YYNGEE. Trimming pared 0 bases from V and 10 bases from J, leaving 7 bases between. Using RNA transcripts as the source, TCR beta CDR3 regions were amplified. First-round RT-PCR of the TCR CDR3 relied on the HTBI primer set. TCRdb independently ran MiXCR on the multiplex PCR reads; one entry per CDR3 protein. The sample contains more than 500,000 distinct CDR3 sequences, over 12% of which appear only once. This clonotype was seen at least ten times. Its target is unknown. The sequence was obtained from a middle-aged woman with Graves' ophthalmopathy. V usage is TRBV9 and J usage is TRBJ2-2; D is uncertain. Input material: blood. In nucleotides, the CDR3 is TGTGCCAGCAGCGTAGAGTATGAGGAGCTGTTTTTT. Its protein product is CASSVEYEELFF.